The 21 T cell receptor beta chains listed next were all sequenced from one sample in a study of T cells in Graves' hyperthyroidism and ophthalmopathy. There were TCR beta CDR3 regions amplified from RNA transcripts. HTBI primers drove first-round RT-PCR of the TCR CDR3. TCRdb fed the multiplex PCR reads into MiXCR, producing one record per CDR3 protein. The sample lists around 690,000 distinct CDR3 sequences, around 15% occurring once. The material sequenced was blood. Receptors originate from a man aged 50 or older with Graves' hyperthyroidism.

V is TRBV19 and J is TRBJ2-1, with 9 bases that match TRBD2. The V segment lost 5 bases and the J segment 9 bases; nucleotides outside the gene matches: 11. This CDR3 is 15 amino acids long. Germline-derived CDR1 and CDR2 are LNHDA and SQIVND (reference sequence). CDR3 loop: CASSPTGTSTGEQFF. In DNA form, the CDR3 reads TGTGCCAGTAGTCCCACGGGGACTAGCACCGGTGAGCAGTTCTTC.

This clonotype turned up a few times. The chain is built from TRBV20-1 and TRBJ2-7; 13 bases are shared with TRBD2. Trimming at V came to 3 bases and at J to 0 bases, leaving 2 bases not matched to a gene. Germline V gene lookup returns CDR1 DFQATT and CDR2 SNEGSKA (reference sequence). This CDR3 is built from 15 residues. Here the CDR3 reads CSARTSGGSSYEQYF. CDR3 in DNA: TGCAGTGCTAGGACTAGCGGGGGGAGCTCCTACGAGCAGTACTTC.

The V call is TRBV20-1, the J call TRBJ2-7; possible D gene TRBD1, 5 bases. V was pared by 0 bases and J by 6 bases, with 15 bases between. CDR1 DFQATT and CDR2 SNEGSKA come from the germline V gene (reference sequence). The CDR3 runs to 14 residues. The chain's CDR3 is CSARDWGGPLEQYF. In DNA, the CDR3 is TGCAGTGCTAGAGATTGGGGCGGCCCTCTCGAGCAGTACTTC.

This rearrangement joins TRBV19 to TRBJ2-7; perhaps TRBD1 as D (5 bases). Matching the DNA end better, TRBJ2-1 makes the J call doubtful. This CDR3 comprises 14 residues. The germline V gene encodes CDR1 LNHDA and CDR2 SQIVND (reference sequence). This CDR3 reads CASSIDSISYEQFF. CDR3 bases: TGTGCCAGTAGTATCGACAGCATCTCCTACGAGCAGTTCTTC.

In its sample, this clonotype was seen many times. The chain carries TRBV10-3 and TRBJ2-7, with D possibly being TRBD2 (5 bases). Germline CDR1 ENHRY, CDR2 SYGVKD. The CDR3 sequence is 15 residues long. Trimming removed 0 bases at V and 0 bases at J, with 9 bases between. CDR3 coding DNA: TGTGCCATCAGTGAGTCGCAGGACTCCTCCTACGAGCAGTACTTC. This gives the protein CAISESQDSSYEQYF.

The chain links TRBV7-2 to TRBJ2-1; 7 bases match TRBD2. V lost 4 bases and J lost 3; bases outside the gene matches: 9. The CDR3 runs to 16 residues. From germline, CDR1 is SGHTA and CDR2 FQGNSA. The CDR3 DNA reads TGTGCCAGCAGCTACTCTAGCGGAACGGTCTACAATGAGCAGTTCTTC. Its protein is CASSYSSGTVYNEQFF.

This clonotype was counted ten times or more. V usage is TRBV19 and J usage is TRBJ1-5; no definite D call. The germline V and J ends were trimmed by 6 bases and 0 bases, with 9 bases remaining between them. This CDR3 region has 14 residues. The germline V gene encodes CDR1 LNHDA and CDR2 SQIVND (reference sequence). CDR3 loop: CASSRMNSNQPQHF. The CDR3 DNA sequence: TGTGCCAGTAGCAGGATGAATAGCAATCAGCCCCAGCATTTT.

At least ten counts were recorded for this clonotype. The CDR3 here is CASRAGEGADTQYF. The CDR3 nucleotides read TGTGCCAGCAGGGCAGGGGAAGGGGCAGATACGCAGTATTTT. V usage is TRBV2 and J usage is TRBJ2-3; tentative D call: TRBD1 (6 bases). The germline CDR1 and CDR2 sequences are SNHLY and FYNNEI. Trimming took off 6 bases at V and 4 bases at J, with 14 bases between the two ends. The CDR3 covers 14 residues.

This clonotype was detected ten times or more. The chain uses TRBV6-1 and TRBJ1-5; the D gene is possibly TRBD1 (6 bases). CDR3 length: 14 residues. V was cut by 5 bases and J by 8 bases, with 16 bases left in between. Germline V CDR1 and CDR2: MNHNS, SASEGT. The CDR3 DNA reads TGTGCCAGCAGTTTGTTTGGGGGGCAAAAGCCCCAGCATTTT. It yields the protein CASSLFGGQKPQHF.

The genes are TRBV29-1 and TRBJ1-5, with 8 positions matching TRBD1. This CDR3 has 13 residues. CDR1 and CDR2 from the germline V gene are SQVTM and ANQGSEA. Losses at the gene ends were 6 bases for V and 4 bases for J; bases not matched to a gene: 5. In DNA, the CDR3 is TGCAGCGTGTCGGGACAGGCGAATCAGCCCCAGCATTTT. Translated, it gives CSVSGQANQPQHF.

This clonotype came up a few times. CDR3 sequence reads: CASSQSSGLLTGELFF. The DNA of the CDR3 is TGTGCCAGCAGCCAAAGTAGCGGATTACTCACCGGGGAGCTGTTTTTT. The rearrangement links TRBV3-1 to TRBJ2-2; D perhaps matches TRBD2 (6 bases). Trimming removed 2 bases from V and 4 bases from J, with 14 bases in between. CDR3 length: 16 amino acids. Germline V gives CDR1 LGHDT, CDR2 YNNKEL (reference sequence).

This clonotype was found many times. The chain uses TRBV19 and TRBJ1-2, with 7 bases lining up with TRBD1. V lost 6 bases to trimming and J lost 1 base; unmatched junction nucleotides: 8. The CDR3 runs to 15 residues. Germline CDR1 reads LNHDA; CDR2 reads SQIVND (reference sequence). The CDR3 DNA sequence: TGTGCCAGTAGCGCACAGGGGTTAGGTAACTATGGCTACACCTTC. Residues: CASSAQGLGNYGYTF.

V usage is TRBV4-1 and J usage is TRBJ2-2; the D call may be TRBD1 or TRBD2 (6 bases each). Per the germline V gene, CDR1 is MGHRA and CDR2 is YSYEKL. The ends were cut back, 1 base at V and 6 bases at J, with 18 bases in the middle. This CDR3 has 17 amino acids. In DNA, the CDR3 is TGCGCCAGCAGCCAAGCCCCGGGGGCAGGGGATGCCGGGGAGCTGTTTTTT. This translates into CASSQAPGAGDAGELFF.

Many counts were recorded for this clonotype. The chain employs TRBV11-2 and TRBJ2-7, with D unclear. Germline-derived CDR1 and CDR2 are SGHAT and FQNNGV. V lost 3 bases and J lost 2, with 8 bases in between. This CDR3 has 13 residues. CDR3 protein: CASSFVPPYEQYF. CDR3 bases: TGTGCCAGCAGCTTTGTACCACCCTACGAGCAGTACTTC.

The chain carries TRBV6-6 and TRBJ1-2, with D perhaps TRBD1 (6 bases). There are 13 residues in the CDR3. The germline CDR1 and CDR2 sequences are MNHNY and SVGAGI (reference sequence). Trimming stripped 2 bases from V and 4 bases from J, with 8 bases between. The CDR3 nucleotides are TGTGCCAGCAGTTACGTAGGGGGCTATGGCTACACCTTC. Translated, it gives CASSYVGGYGYTF.

The chain uses TRBV10-3 and TRBJ2-4; unclear D gene. The length of the CDR3 is 15 residues. V gave up 4 bases and J gave up 8 bases, with 18 bases separating them. Germline CDR1 and CDR2: ENHRY and SYGVKD. The CDR3 protein is CAISGANRASDIQYF. The CDR3 region has the DNA TGTGCCATCAGTGGGGCGAATAGGGCGTCGGACATTCAGTACTTC.

This clonotype has only a few counts. The gene calls are TRBV25-1 and TRBJ1-4; no clear D. This CDR3 has 12 residues. CDR1 MGHDK and CDR2 SYGVNS come from the germline V gene. The V end lost 5 bases, the J end lost 4 bases, and 5 bases lay between the germline ends. The CDR3 DNA is TGTGCCAGCAGTCGACATAATGAAAAACTGTTTTTT. Its translation is CASSRHNEKLFF.

This clonotype was counted many times. The J gene is TRBJ2-7, the V gene TRBV28; D might be TRBD2 (6 bases). This CDR3 spans 14 amino acids. V dropped 6 bases and J dropped 2 bases, with 14 bases sitting between them. Germline V gene sequence: CDR1 MDHEN, CDR2 SYDVKM. CDR3 residues: CASSQWGGTYEQYF. CDR3 bases: TGTGCCAGCAGCCAGTGGGGCGGGACCTACGAGCAGTACTTC.

With regard to this clonotype: A junction end diverges from the germline sequence, so it may reflect a read error. The chain recombines TRBV10-3 with TRBJ1-1; tentatively, D is TRBD1 (6 bases). CDR1 is ENHRY and CDR2 is SYGVKD in the germline V gene. The length of the CDR3 is 14 residues. The CDR3 is CAISERRDTAEAFF. Here the CDR3 DNA reads TGTGCCATCAGTGAGAGGCGGGACACTGCTGAGGCTTTCTTT.

This CDR3 reads CASSLVAGTYETQYF. The DNA for the CDR3 is TGCGCCAGCAGCTTGGTGGCAGGGACCTATGAGACCCAGTACTTC. The chain employs TRBV5-1 and TRBJ2-5; either TRBD1 or TRBD2 may fit D (5 bases each). The CDR3 consists of 15 residues. Germline CDR1 reads SGHRS; CDR2 reads YFSETQ. Trimming removed 0 bases at V and 5 bases at J, with 14 bases between.

The sample holds many counts of this clonotype. V usage is TRBV10-3 and J usage is TRBJ2-1; 14 bases fit TRBD2. Germline CDR1 is ENHRY and CDR2 is SYGVKD. The CDR3 is 21 amino acids. Trimming removed 0 bases from V and 0 bases from J; junction bases left unmatched: 10. The CDR3, as DNA: TGTGCCATCAGTGAGTCGCTTGGACTAGCGGGAGGAACTTACTCCTACAATGAGCAGTTCTTC. As protein: CAISESLGLAGGTYSYNEQFF.